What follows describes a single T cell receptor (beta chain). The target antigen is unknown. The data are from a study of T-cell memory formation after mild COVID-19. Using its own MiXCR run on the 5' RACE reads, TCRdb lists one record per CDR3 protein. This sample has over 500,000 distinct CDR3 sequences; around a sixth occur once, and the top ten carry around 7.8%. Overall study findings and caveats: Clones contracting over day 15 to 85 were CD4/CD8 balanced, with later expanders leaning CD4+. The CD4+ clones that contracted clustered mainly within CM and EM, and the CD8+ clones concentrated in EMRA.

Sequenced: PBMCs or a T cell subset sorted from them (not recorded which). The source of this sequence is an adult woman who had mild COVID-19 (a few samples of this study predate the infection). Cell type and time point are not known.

The CDR3 loop reads CASSSLGYPGELFF. The CDR3 DNA sequence: TGTGCCAGCAGCTCGCTAGGCTACCCCGGGGAGCTGTTTTTT. The chain couples TRBV7-2 to TRBJ2-2; D gene unclear. Trimming pared 4 bases from V and 6 bases from J, leaving 12 bases between. The CDR3 has 14 amino acids. Germline CDR1 is SGHTA and CDR2 is FQGNSA.